Shown below are 11 T cell receptor beta chains from a single sample sequenced in a study of identical twins. A single record per CDR3 protein comes from TCRdb applying MiXCR to the 5' RACE reads. The data contain about 810,000 distinct CDR3 sequences, roughly an eighth of them singletons. This same sample was also taken into another study, of yellow fever vaccine responses in identical twins.

The sequenced sample consisted of PBMCs. Receptors were obtained from a woman aged 18-29 years in good health.

The chain carries TRBV24-1 and TRBJ2-1; D gene unclear. The CDR3 sequence is 12 residues long. CDR1 is KGHDR and CDR2 is SFDVKD in the germline V gene. V was cut by 9 bases and J by 7 bases, with 12 bases left in between. CDR3 loop: CATQESGNEQFF. The CDR3 region has the DNA TGTGCCACCCAAGAAAGTGGGAATGAGCAGTTCTTC.

This clonotype has ten or more counts. This rearrangement joins TRBV12-3 or TRBV12-4 to TRBJ2-7; D is possibly TRBD2 (7 bases). The CDR3 is 12 amino acids. Trimming pared 3 bases from V and 7 bases from J, leaving 10 bases between. The chain's CDR3 is CASSLGRGEQYV. In DNA form, the CDR3 reads TGTGCCAGCAGTTTGGGGAGGGGGGAGCAGTACGTC.

This clonotype turned up a few times. This rearrangement joins TRBV5-1 to TRBJ2-1, with D possibly TRBD2 on 5 matching bases. In germline, CDR1 is SGHRS, CDR2 YFSETQ. V shed 3 bases and J shed 4 bases, with 11 bases lying between them. The length of the CDR3 is 14 residues. Written as DNA, the CDR3 is TGCGCCAGCAGCTCGGACTTACTTTACAATGAGCAGTTCTTC. Protein product: CASSSDLLYNEQFF.

This clonotype was found a few times. The chain combines TRBV28 with TRBJ2-7; 8 nucleotides match TRBD2. Trimming at V came to 3 bases and at J to 5 bases, leaving 6 bases not matched to a gene. Germline V CDR1 and CDR2: MDHEN, SYDVKM. The length of the CDR3 is 14 residues. CDR3 DNA: TGTGCCAGCAGTTTTTACGGGGGGGCCCACGAGCAGTACGTC. Protein: CASSFYGGAHEQYV.

This clonotype was found a few times. This chain links TRBV3-1 with TRBJ2-6; no definite D call. Germline V CDR1 and CDR2: LGHDT, YNNKEL (reference sequence). The V end lost 6 bases, the J end lost 4 bases, and 13 bases lay between the germline ends. CDR3 length: 15 residues. CDR3 DNA sequence: TGTGCCAGCAGTCCCCTAGGATTCGGGGCCAACGTCCTGACTTTC. This sequence encodes CASSPLGFGANVLTF.

This clonotype was observed a handful of times. The rearrangement joins TRBV20-1 to TRBJ1-6; no clear D. Trimming shortened V by 1 base and J by 5 bases, and 12 bases separated the two germline ends. Per the germline V gene, CDR1 is DFQATT and CDR2 is SNEGSKA (reference sequence). The CDR3 consists of 15 residues. The CDR3, as DNA: TGCAGTGCTAGAGCGACTGGGGTTAATAATTCACCCCTCCACTTT. It codes for CSARATGVNNSPLHF.

V and J are TRBV11-2 and TRBJ2-6, with D possibly being TRBD1 (6 bases). Germline V CDR1 and CDR2: SGHAT, FQNNGV. This CDR3 is built from 18 residues. Trimming took off 3 bases at V and 3 bases at J, with 18 bases between the two ends. For the CDR3, the DNA is TGTGCCAGCAGCTTTAGGGGTTTGGGGGCGGGTGGGGCCAACGTCCTGACTTTC. It codes for CASSFRGLGAGGANVLTF.

This chain uses TRBV14 with TRBJ2-7; no reliable D call. This CDR3 is built from 13 residues. V was clipped by 2 bases and J by 5 bases, with 10 bases between them. Per germline, CDR1 SGHDN and CDR2 FVKESK. CDR3 nucleotides: TGTGCCAGCAGCCAAACCACATGGGACGAGCAGTACTTC. Its protein product is CASSQTTWDEQYF.

V usage is TRBV20-1 and J usage is TRBJ2-6; 8 bases line up with TRBD1. V dropped 4 bases and J dropped 2; count of bases not matched to a gene: 7. This CDR3 contains 16 residues. From germline, CDR1 is DFQATT and CDR2 SNEGSKA (reference sequence). CDR3 sequence (DNA): TGCAGTGCTATAAACCGACAGGGGACTGGGGCCAACGTCCTGACTTTC. This gives the protein CSAINRQGTGANVLTF.

The sample holds many counts of this clonotype. The genes are TRBV10-3 and TRBJ2-1; 10 bases match TRBD2. CDR1 ENHRY and CDR2 SYGVKD come from the germline V gene. This CDR3 comprises 19 residues. V was clipped by 2 bases and J by 5 bases; unmatched bases: 15. The CDR3 protein is CAISERTGVLAGPNNEQFF. The CDR3, as DNA: TGTGCCATCAGTGAGAGGACTGGGGTACTAGCGGGGCCTAACAATGAGCAGTTCTTC.

Ten or more counts support this clonotype. The chain joins TRBV6-1 to TRBJ2-3; D might be TRBD1 or TRBD2, each matching 6 bases. The germline V gene encodes CDR1 MNHNS and CDR2 SASEGT. The germline V and J ends were trimmed by 8 bases and 6 bases, with 33 bases remaining between them. This CDR3 comprises 19 residues. As DNA, the CDR3 is TGTGCCAGCGGAACACAACCGGGACACCGGGGGTCAGTTTCCGATACGCAGTATTTT. As protein: CASGTQPGHRGSVSDTQYF.